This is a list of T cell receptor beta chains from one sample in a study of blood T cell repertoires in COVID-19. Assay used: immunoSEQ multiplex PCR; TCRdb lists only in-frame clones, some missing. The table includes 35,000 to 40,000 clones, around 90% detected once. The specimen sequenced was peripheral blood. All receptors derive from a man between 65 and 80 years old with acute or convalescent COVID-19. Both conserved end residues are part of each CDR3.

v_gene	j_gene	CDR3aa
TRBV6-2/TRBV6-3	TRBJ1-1	CASSTRTAGRTEAFF
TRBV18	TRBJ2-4	CASSDSSKSKNIQYF
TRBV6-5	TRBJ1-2	CASSRTFQGNYGYTF
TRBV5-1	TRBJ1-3	CASSLVGQGMGNTIYF
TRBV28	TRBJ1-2	CASSSGQGVGGYTF
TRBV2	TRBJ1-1	CASSVGVIRAFF
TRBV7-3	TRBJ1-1	CASSLGQGAGEAFF
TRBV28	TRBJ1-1	CASSQGANHGAFF
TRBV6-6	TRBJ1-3	CASSSHYSGNTIYF
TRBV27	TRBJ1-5	CARTNLDRSNQPQHF
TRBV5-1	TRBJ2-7	CASSSGLAIGSYEQYF
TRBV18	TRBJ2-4	CASSPQGQATNIQYF
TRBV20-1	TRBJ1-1	CSARQLAEAFF
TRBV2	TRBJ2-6	CASSEEREGNVLTF
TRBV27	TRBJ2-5	CASSLGQPGETQYF
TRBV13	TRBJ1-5	CASSRALGYSNQPQHF
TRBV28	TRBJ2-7	CASSRGGFSEQYF
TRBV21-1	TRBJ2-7	CASSNRGEHYEQYF
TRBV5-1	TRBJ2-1	CASSLRDEAYSYNEQFF
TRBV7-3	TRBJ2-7	CASSPGLNSYEQYF
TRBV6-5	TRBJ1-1	CASSYSTRVNTEAFF
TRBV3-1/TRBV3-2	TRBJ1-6	CASSPGQGDSPLHF
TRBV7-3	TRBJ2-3	CASRRSGASTDTQYF
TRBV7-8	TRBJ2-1	CASSLDWDSQKSYNEQFF
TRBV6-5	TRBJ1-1	CASSRRDRHTEAFF
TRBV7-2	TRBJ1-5	CASSLRGQNNQPQHF
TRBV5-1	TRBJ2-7	CASYQQGQPYEQYF
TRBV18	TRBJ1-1	CASSPQRGAGYTEAFF
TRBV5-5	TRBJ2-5	CASSFLGTLEETQYF
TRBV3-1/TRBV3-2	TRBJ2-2	CASSQDKGLATGELFF
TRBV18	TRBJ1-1	CASSHSITTGKSEEAFF
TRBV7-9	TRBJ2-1	CASSLGLDNEQFF
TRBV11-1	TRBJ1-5	CASSSWEGQPQHF
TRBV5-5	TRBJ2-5	CASGRLAGVSETQYF
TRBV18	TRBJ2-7	CASSLDRAREQYF
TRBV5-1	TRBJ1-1	CASTPRTGVNTEAFF